The clone carrying this T cell receptor beta chain was counted at least ten times. Using immunoSEQ multiplex PCR, the repertoire was profiled, and TCRdb retains in-frame clones only, with some absent. The sample presents roughly 34,000 clones, none singletons. The sample comes from a study of T cell clonality in common variable immunodeficiency. This TCR was recovered from a person aged 18 to 75 in good health. The sample comprised peripheral blood mononuclear cells.

The CDR3 here is CSADGLGSYEQYF. Partial CDR3 DNA: TGCAGTGCTGACGGACTGGGCTCCTACGAG. The rearrangement links TRBV20-1 to TRBJ2-7; D is perhaps TRBD2 (5 bases). The CDR3 end falls 3 residues outside the read, so it is completed with the germline J gene. The CDR3 consists of 13 residues. Deletions cut 5 bases from V and 0 bases from J, with 11 bases between. Germline loops: CDR1 DFQATT, CDR2 SNEGSKA (reference sequence).